This T cell receptor (beta chain) was captured by sequencing in a study of cytomegalovirus exposure and HLA in healthy donors. Study findings and constraints: Accounts indicate the classifier identified cytomegalovirus status with strong specificity and sensitivity.

PCR involved 60 Vbeta and 13 Jbeta primers. The repertoire was sequenced with immunoSEQ multiplex PCR; TCRdb's copy has only in-frame clones and lacks some. The table lists some 140,000 clones, 87% of them singletons, with around 5.5% in the top ten. Trimming cost V 4 bases and J 5 bases; bases outside gene matches: 14. There are 19 residues in the CDR3. Germline assignment: CDR1 LGHNA and CDR2 YNFKEQ. With respect to this clone: What it binds is not known.

V is TRBV4-2 and J is TRBJ2-2; 12 bases line up with TRBD2. This receptor was obtained from a woman in her 30s in good health and CMV-seronegative. The sequenced sample was PBMCs. This chain's CDR3 is CASSRWGGTSGRITGELFF. CDR3 coding DNA: TGTGCCAGCAGCCGGTGGGGCGGAACTAGCGGGAGGATTACCGGGGAGCTGTTTTTT.